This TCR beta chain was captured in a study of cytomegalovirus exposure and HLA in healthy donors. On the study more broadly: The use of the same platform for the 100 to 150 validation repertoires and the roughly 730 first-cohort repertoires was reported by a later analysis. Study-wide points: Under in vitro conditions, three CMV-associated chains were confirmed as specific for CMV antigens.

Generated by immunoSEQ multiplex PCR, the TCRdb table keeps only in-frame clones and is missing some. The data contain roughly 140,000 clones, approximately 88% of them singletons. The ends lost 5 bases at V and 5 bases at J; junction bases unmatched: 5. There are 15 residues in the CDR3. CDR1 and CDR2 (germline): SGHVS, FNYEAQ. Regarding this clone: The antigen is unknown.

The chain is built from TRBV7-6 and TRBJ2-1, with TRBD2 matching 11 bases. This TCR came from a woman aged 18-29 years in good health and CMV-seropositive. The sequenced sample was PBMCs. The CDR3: CASSPIAGGNNEQFF. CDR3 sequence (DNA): TGTGCCAGCAGCCCTATAGCGGGAGGGAACAATGAGCAGTTCTTC.